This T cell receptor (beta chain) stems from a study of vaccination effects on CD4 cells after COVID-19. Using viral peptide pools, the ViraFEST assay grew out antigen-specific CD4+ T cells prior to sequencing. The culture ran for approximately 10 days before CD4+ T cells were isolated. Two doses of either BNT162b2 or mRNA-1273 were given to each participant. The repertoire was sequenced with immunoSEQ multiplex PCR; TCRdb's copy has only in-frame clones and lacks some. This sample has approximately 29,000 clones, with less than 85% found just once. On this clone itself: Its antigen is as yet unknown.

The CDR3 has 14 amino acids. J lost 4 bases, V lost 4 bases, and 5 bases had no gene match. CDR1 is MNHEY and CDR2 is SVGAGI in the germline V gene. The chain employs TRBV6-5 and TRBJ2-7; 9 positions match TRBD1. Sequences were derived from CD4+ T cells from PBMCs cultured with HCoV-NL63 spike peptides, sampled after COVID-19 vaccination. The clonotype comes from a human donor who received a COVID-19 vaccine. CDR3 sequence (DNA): TGTGCCAGCAGTTCCAGGGGACAGGGATACGAGCAGTACTTC. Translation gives CASSSRGQGYEQYF.